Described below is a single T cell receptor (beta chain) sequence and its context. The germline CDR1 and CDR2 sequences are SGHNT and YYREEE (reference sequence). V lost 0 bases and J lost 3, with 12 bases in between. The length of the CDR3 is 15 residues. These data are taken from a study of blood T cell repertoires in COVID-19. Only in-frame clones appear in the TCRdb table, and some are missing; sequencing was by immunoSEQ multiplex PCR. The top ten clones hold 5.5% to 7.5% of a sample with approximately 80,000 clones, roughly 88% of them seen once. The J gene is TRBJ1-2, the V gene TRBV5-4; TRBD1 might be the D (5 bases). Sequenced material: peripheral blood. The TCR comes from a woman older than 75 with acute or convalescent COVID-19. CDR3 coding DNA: TGTGCCAGCAGCTTGGAGCGTTCGGGGGACTATGGCTACACCTTC. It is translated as CASSLERSGDYGYTF.